This record concerns one TCR gamma chain sequence. The data were taken from a study of gamma-delta chains in newborns, infants, children. Study details: Microbial exposure reportedly drives polyclonal innate γδ T cell expansion after birth.

Germline CDR1 is GITISATS and CDR2 is ISYDGTV (reference sequence). V shed 0 bases and J 5 bases; nucleotides not matched to a gene: 10. This CDR3 has 15 amino acids. TCRdb repeated clone calling on the reads with CATT. The data contain about 3,700 gamma-chain clones, roughly two thirds of them singletons. Sequencing used blood. The receptor was isolated from a child who was a newborn, infant or young child, either healthy, febrile or measles-vaccinated (not recorded which). The genes are TRGV9 and TRGJ1 or TRGJ2. Matching the DNA to germline supplied the J gene, which TCRdb does not give. DNA for the CDR3: TGTGCCTTGTGGGAGGTGCAAAATAGGCATTATAAGAAACTCTTT. Translation: CALWEVQNRHYKKLF.